The sequence of this T cell receptor beta chain was determined in a study of T cells in Graves' hyperthyroidism and ophthalmopathy. Overall study results and limits: The authors' 13 V-J model separated ophthalmopathy from stable hyperthyroidism. The model foresaw ophthalmopathy a median around seven months prior to onset.

Uncontrolled infection, other autoimmune disease, pregnancy or lactation led to exclusion. The diagnostic basis comprised clinical symptoms, serum thyroxine and TRAb, thyroid ultrasound and orbital computed tomography. The CDR3 is made up of 14 amino acids. V gave up 11 bases and J gave up 1 base, with 17 bases separating them. The germline V gene encodes CDR1 MNHEY and CDR2 SMNVEV (reference sequence). In its sample, this clonotype was seen a few times. The antigen is unknown. Just one base apart from a much larger clone, this may be a read error. RNA transcripts gave rise to amplified TCR beta CDR3 regions. First-round RT-PCR targeting the TCR CDR3 was performed with the HTBI primer set. TCRdb reprocessed the multiplex PCR reads with MiXCR, giving one entry per CDR3 protein. The data contain over 500,000 distinct CDR3 sequences, 46% of them singletons.

This clonotype was sampled from an adult woman with Graves' disease, either hyperthyroidism or ophthalmopathy (not recorded which). The V call is TRBV27, the J call TRBJ1-1; D perhaps matches TRBD1 (6 bases). Input material: peripheral blood or thyroid tissue (not recorded which). CDR3 loop: CAGWMQGPNTEAFF. The CDR3 DNA reads as TGTGCCGGCTGGATGCAGGGGCCGAACACTGAAGCTTTCTTT.